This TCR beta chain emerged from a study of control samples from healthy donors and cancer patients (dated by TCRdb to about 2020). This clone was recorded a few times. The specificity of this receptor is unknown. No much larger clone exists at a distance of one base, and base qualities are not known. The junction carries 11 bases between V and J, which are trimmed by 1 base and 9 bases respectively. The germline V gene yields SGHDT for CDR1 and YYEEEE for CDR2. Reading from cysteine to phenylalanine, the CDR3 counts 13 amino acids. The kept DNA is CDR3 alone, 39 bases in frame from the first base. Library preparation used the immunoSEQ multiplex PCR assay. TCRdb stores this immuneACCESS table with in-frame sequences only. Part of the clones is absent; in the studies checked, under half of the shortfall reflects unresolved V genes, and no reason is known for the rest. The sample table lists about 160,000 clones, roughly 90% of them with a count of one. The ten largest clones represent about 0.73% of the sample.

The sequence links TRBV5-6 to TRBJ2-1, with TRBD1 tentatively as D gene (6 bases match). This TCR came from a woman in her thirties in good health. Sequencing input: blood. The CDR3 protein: CASSLLRGGEQFF. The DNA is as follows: TGTGCCAGCAGCTTGTTGAGAGGGGGTGAGCAGTTCTTC.